The 3 T cell receptor beta chains in this list originate from one sample, sequenced in a study of blood T cell repertoires in COVID-19. Sequencing was performed with immunoSEQ multiplex PCR; in TCRdb, only in-frame clones are kept and a portion is missing. The table includes roughly 180,000 clones, about 85% detected once. Sample: peripheral blood. These receptors originate from a man in his sixties who had recovered from COVID-19.

V usage is TRBV5-4 and J usage is TRBJ1-1; D remains ambiguous. The germline V gene encodes CDR1 SGHNT and CDR2 YYREEE (reference sequence). The CDR3 is 16 residues long. V was trimmed by 4 bases and J by 0 bases, leaving 16 bases between them. The CDR3 reads CASSTGLGGMNTEAFF. The CDR3 region has the DNA TGTGCCAGCAGCACCGGACTAGGCGGGATGAACACTGAAGCTTTCTTT.

The CDR3 sequence is CASSFSGLEQPQHF. The CDR3 DNA follows: TGCGCCAGCAGCTTTAGCGGGCTGGAGCAGCCCCAGCATTTT. V and J are TRBV5-1 and TRBJ1-5; no clear D. The germline V gene encodes CDR1 SGHRS and CDR2 YFSETQ. The CDR3 runs to 14 residues. V was trimmed by 2 bases and J by 7 bases, leaving 13 bases between them.

The chain is built from TRBV4-3 and TRBJ1-3; 7 nucleotides align to TRBD1. The CDR3 runs to 19 residues. The junction had 11 bases not matched to a gene; V was cut back by 0 bases and J by 0 bases. Germline values: CDR1 LGHNA, CDR2 YSLEER. In DNA form, the CDR3 reads TGCGCCAGCAGCCAAGATTTCCGGACAGGCATAAGCTCTGGAAACACCATATATTTT. Residues: CASSQDFRTGISSGNTIYF.